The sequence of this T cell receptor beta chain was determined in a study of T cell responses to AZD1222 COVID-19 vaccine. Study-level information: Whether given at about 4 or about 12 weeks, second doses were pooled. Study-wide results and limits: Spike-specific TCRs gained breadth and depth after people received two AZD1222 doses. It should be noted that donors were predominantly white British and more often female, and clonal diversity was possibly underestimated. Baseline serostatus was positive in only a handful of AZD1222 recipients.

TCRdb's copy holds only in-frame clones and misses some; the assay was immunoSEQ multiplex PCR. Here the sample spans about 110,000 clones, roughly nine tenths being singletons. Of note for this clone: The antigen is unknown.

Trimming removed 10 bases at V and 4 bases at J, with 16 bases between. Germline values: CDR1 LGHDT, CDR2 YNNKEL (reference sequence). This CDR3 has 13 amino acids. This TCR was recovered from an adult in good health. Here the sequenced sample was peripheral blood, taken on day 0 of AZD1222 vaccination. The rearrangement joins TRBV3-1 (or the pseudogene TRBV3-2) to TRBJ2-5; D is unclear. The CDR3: CATLGLLSETQYF. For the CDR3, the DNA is TGTGCCACCCTAGGGTTGCTCTCAGAGACCCAGTACTTC.